This T cell receptor (beta chain) was profiled in a study of cytomegalovirus exposure and HLA in healthy donors. Regarding this clone: What it binds is not known.

Although they were nominally healthy when sampled, donors likely had unrecorded immune exposures. Overall study results and limits: TCR beta sequences numbering 15,000 to 20,000 were associated with HLA alleles at 0.05 false discovery rate in a later analysis.

The CDR3 runs to 14 residues. Germline CDR1 LNHDA, CDR2 SQIVND (reference sequence). V was clipped by 3 bases and J by 4 bases; unmatched bases: 5. Amplification used 60 Vbeta primers and 13 Jbeta primers. TCRdb's copy holds only in-frame clones and misses some; the assay was immunoSEQ multiplex PCR. The table has 170,000 or so clones, 80% to 85% seen once. The rearrangement links TRBV19 to TRBJ2-5, with 7 bases fitting TRBD2. The sequencing input was PBMCs. The sequence derives from a man aged 50 to 60 in good health and CMV-seronegative. The CDR3 here is CASSIRGGGETQYF. The CDR3, as DNA: TGTGCCAGTAGTATCCGCGGGGGAGGAGAGACCCAGTACTTC. Combining the CDR3 with reference TRBV19 and TRBJ2-5 gives the whole variable domain DGGITQSPKYLFRKEGQNVTLSCEQNLNHDAMYWYRQDPGQGLRLIYYSQIVNDFQKGDIAEGYSVSREKKESFPLTVTSAQKNPTAFYLCASSIRGGGETQYFGPGTRLLVL.